The 30 T cell receptor beta chains given below trace back to one sample, sequenced in a study of human T cells and chemical hapten exposure. The time point denotes: pre-sensitization, week 0. Treatment specified: therapeutic diphenylcyclopropenone sensitization with weekly scalp DPC. One entry per CDR3 protein, called by TCRdb with MiXCR from the RACE reads. This table holds tens of thousands of distinct CDR3 sequences, approximately 7.6% found once. This specimen was whole blood, taken in connection with sensitization to the hapten diphenylcyclopropenone (DPC). These receptors all stem from a woman in her forties or fifties with alopecia areata. Some clones in this sample may be carry-over from other donors' samples.

This clonotype was seen repeatedly, ten times or more. V and J are TRBV5-1 and TRBJ2-1, with TRBD2 identical over 11 bases. The CDR3 contains 17 residues. CDR1 is SGHRS and CDR2 is YFSETQ in the germline V gene. Trimming at V came to 5 bases and at J to 6 bases, leaving 13 bases not matched to a gene. The CDR3 DNA follows: TGCGCCAGCAGTTCGGCGGTAGCGGGAGGGCCGGGCAATGAGCAGTTCTTC. Protein sequence: CASSSAVAGGPGNEQFF.

The chain combines TRBV20-1 with TRBJ2-7; D remains unclear. From germline, CDR1 is DFQATT and CDR2 SNEGSKA (reference sequence). V gave up 4 bases and J gave up 1 base, with 11 bases separating them. The length of the CDR3 is 13 residues. The CDR3 is CSANMGYSYEQYF. The CDR3 coding sequence is TGCAGTGCTAACATGGGCTATTCCTACGAGCAGTACTTC.

In its sample, this clonotype was seen a few times. The chain recombines TRBV10-3 with TRBJ1-2; no reliable D call. CDR3 length: 13 residues. V was cut by 2 bases and J by 8 bases, with 12 bases left in between. Germline V gene sequence: CDR1 ENHRY, CDR2 SYGVKD. The CDR3 DNA reads TGTGCCATCAGTGAGCGAGAGGGCTCGGGCTACACCTTC. Translated, it gives CAISEREGSGYTF.

The chain has TRBV29-1 and TRBJ1-2; D ambiguous. The germline V gene encodes CDR1 SQVTM and CDR2 ANQGSEA. V shed 3 bases and J shed 1 base, with 0 bases lying between them. This CDR3 spans 10 amino acids. The CDR3 nucleotides are TGCAGCGTTGATAACTATGGCTACACCTTC. This codes for CSVDNYGYTF.

This clonotype has more than one count but fewer than ten. The CDR3 DNA reads as TGTGCCAGCAGCCTCAGGTCAGGTAGCGGTTACACCGGGGAGCTGTTTTTT. Protein: CASSLRSGSGYTGELFF. The V and J genes are TRBV7-2 and TRBJ2-2, with a weak D call TRBD2 (6 bases). Germline V gene data show CDR1 as SGHTA and CDR2 as FQGNSA. The CDR3 extends over 17 amino acids. Trimming took off 5 bases at V and 3 bases at J, with 19 bases between the two ends.

This clonotype was detected many times. V is TRBV29-1 and J is TRBJ2-3; the D gene is possibly TRBD2 (5 bases). The germline CDR1 and CDR2 sequences are SQVTM and ANQGSEA. Trimming left V 7 bases short and J 0 bases short, with 17 bases between. The CDR3 contains 15 residues. The CDR3 DNA is TGCAGCGCCCCTTTAGCGTCCTCTAGCACAGATACGCAGTATTTT. Protein: CSAPLASSSTDTQYF.

The table lists this clonotype with many counts. The V call is TRBV11-2, the J call TRBJ1-3; 7 bases agree with TRBD1. The germline gives CDR1 SGHAT, CDR2 FQNNGV. Trimming cost V 5 bases and J 0 bases; bases outside gene matches: 4. The CDR3 extends over 15 amino acids. The chain's CDR3 is CASSAGQISGNTIYF. CDR3 in DNA: TGTGCCAGCAGCGCGGGACAGATCTCTGGAAACACCATATATTTT.

At least ten counts were recorded for this clonotype. The genes are TRBV6-6 and TRBJ2-5, with 13 nucleotides matching TRBD2. The J segment lost 1 base and the V segment lost 6 bases, leaving 5 bases of the junction unmatched. Germline CDR1 is MNHNY and CDR2 is SVGAGI (reference sequence). The CDR3 has 16 amino acids. The CDR3 is CASSTGTSGAQETQYF. The DNA for the CDR3 is TGTGCCAGCAGCACCGGGACTAGCGGGGCCCAAGAGACCCAGTACTTC.

This chain connects TRBV28 to TRBJ1-2; possible D gene TRBD1, 5 bases. CDR3 length: 15 amino acids. Trimming removed 5 bases at V and 3 bases at J, with 16 bases between. The germline V gene encodes CDR1 MDHEN and CDR2 SYDVKM. The CDR3 is CASSPGGADDYGYTF. The CDR3 nucleotides read TGTGCCAGCAGTCCCGGGGGTGCAGATGACTATGGCTACACCTTC.

This clonotype was seen a handful of times. The rearrangement uses TRBV20-1 and TRBJ1-2; 8 bases align to TRBD1. V gave up 4 bases and J gave up 6 bases; unmatched junction bases: 1. Germline V gene lookup returns CDR1 DFQATT and CDR2 SNEGSKA (reference sequence). The CDR3 contains 11 residues. CDR3 sequence: CSANRGDGYTF. For the CDR3, the DNA is TGCAGTGCTAACAGGGGGGATGGCTACACCTTC.

This clonotype was seen at least ten times. V gene TRBV30 combines with J gene TRBJ2-1; D call uncertain. The CDR3 is made up of 12 amino acids. Germline-derived CDR1 and CDR2 are GTSNPN and SVGIG (reference sequence). The ends were cut back, 3 bases at V and 4 bases at J, with 7 bases in the middle. The CDR3 DNA follows: TGTGCCTGGAGCCCTAGGTACAATGAGCAGTTCTTC. Translated: CAWSPRYNEQFF.

This clonotype was recorded many times. CDR3: CASSLFIHIMNTEAFF. For the CDR3, the DNA is TGTGCCAGCAGTTTATTTATACACATCATGAACACTGAAGCTTTCTTT. The rearrangement uses TRBV28 and TRBJ1-1; D unresolved. Germline V gene data show CDR1 as MDHEN and CDR2 as SYDVKM. CDR3 length: 16 amino acids. Between the trimmed V and J ends, which lost 1 base and 0 bases, there was a span of 12 bases.

Ten or more counts support this clonotype. The chain couples TRBV12-3 or TRBV12-4 to TRBJ2-3; 13 bases fit TRBD2. The trim removed 6 bases at V and 1 base at J, leaving 4 bases unmatched. The CDR3 spans 16 residues. The CDR3 loop reads CASSPGLAGGTDTQYF. The CDR3 DNA reads as TGTGCCAGCAGCCCCGGACTAGCGGGAGGCACAGATACGCAGTATTTT.

This clonotype was seen at least ten times. The chain employs TRBV10-3 and TRBJ2-7; 7 bases line up with TRBD1. V dropped 4 bases and J dropped 5; count of bases not matched to a gene: 8. Looked up from germline, CDR1 is ENHRY and CDR2 is SYGVKD. This CDR3 is 14 amino acids long. The CDR3 nucleotides read TGTGCCATCAGTGCCGAACAGGGGATTGACGAGCAGTACTTC. It translates to CAISAEQGIDEQYF.

This clonotype was found many times. This rearrangement joins TRBV18 to TRBJ2-7; D may match TRBD1 or TRBD2 (7 bases each). V shed 6 bases and J shed 0 bases, with 12 bases lying between them. This CDR3 region has 14 residues. Germline lookup yields CDR1 KGHSH and CDR2 LQKENI. CDR3 residues: CASSQGGSSYEQYF. CDR3 DNA sequence: TGTGCCAGCTCCCAGGGGGGGAGCTCCTACGAGCAGTACTTC. The entire variable domain, with the rest obtained from reference TRBV18 and TRBJ2-7, is as follows: NAGVMQNPRHLVRRRGQEARLRCSPMKGHSHVYWYRQLPEEGLKFMVYLQKENIIDESGMPKERFSAEFPKEGPSILRIQQVVRGDSAAYFCASSQGGSSYEQYFGPGTRLTVT.

The chain uses TRBV30 and TRBJ2-1; D perhaps matches TRBD2 (5 bases). The CDR3 consists of 12 residues. V shed 5 bases and J shed 0 bases, with 5 bases lying between them. Germline V gene data show CDR1 as GTSNPN and CDR2 as SVGIG (reference sequence). CDR3 DNA sequence: TGTGCCTGGGGGAGCTCCTACAATGAGCAGTTCTTC. Translated, it gives CAWGSSYNEQFF.

This clonotype appeared a few times. The chain combines TRBV20-1 with TRBJ2-7; TRBD2 matches 10 bases. The CDR3 is 17 amino acids. Trimming cost V 5 bases and J 0 bases; bases outside gene matches: 13. Germline assignment: CDR1 DFQATT and CDR2 SNEGSKA (reference sequence). Here the CDR3 reads CSAFPPSGSGSSYEQYF. CDR3 in DNA: TGCAGTGCTTTCCCCCCTAGCGGGAGTGGGAGCTCCTACGAGCAGTACTTC.

This clonotype showed up many times. This chain links TRBV18 with TRBJ2-2; TRBD2 agrees at 14 bases. The CDR3 is made up of 16 amino acids. Germline values: CDR1 KGHSH, CDR2 LQKENI. Losses at the gene ends were 3 bases for V and 3 bases for J; bases not matched to a gene: 0. The CDR3 reads CASSPGLAGDTGELFF. DNA of the CDR3: TGTGCCAGCTCACCGGGACTAGCGGGAGACACCGGGGAGCTGTTTTTT.

This clonotype was detected ten times or more. V and J are TRBV19 and TRBJ1-5, with a possible D match to TRBD1 (5 bases). This CDR3 has 13 residues. Looked up from germline, CDR1 is LNHDA and CDR2 is SQIVND (reference sequence). V was clipped by 5 bases and J by 6 bases, with 11 bases between them. CDR3 amino acids: CASSDQGTQPQHF. The CDR3 coding sequence is TGTGCCAGTAGTGATCAGGGCACTCAGCCCCAGCATTTT.

This clonotype has ten or more counts. The chain couples TRBV5-1 to TRBJ2-3, with no clear D. This CDR3 comprises 14 residues. Trimming pared 3 bases from V and 4 bases from J, leaving 12 bases between. Looked up from germline, CDR1 is SGHRS and CDR2 is YFSETQ. In nucleotides, the CDR3 is TGCGCCAGCAGCTCTGGACGGGCACCAGATACGCAGTATTTT. This gives the protein CASSSGRAPDTQYF.

There are a few counts of this clonotype. The CDR3 protein is CASSLRGLGEAFF. CDR3 nucleotide sequence: TGTGCCAGCAGCTTGAGGGGGCTGGGTGAAGCTTTCTTT. The V and J genes are TRBV3-1 and TRBJ1-1; 7 bases are a match to TRBD1. Germline loops: CDR1 LGHDT, CDR2 YNNKEL (reference sequence). The CDR3 extends over 13 amino acids. The trim removed 5 bases at V and 7 bases at J, leaving 7 bases unmatched.

This clonotype was detected ten times or more. The chain joins TRBV12-3 or TRBV12-4 to TRBJ1-3, with D possibly being TRBD1 (6 bases). V was trimmed by 6 bases and J by 4 bases, leaving 10 bases between them. This CDR3 comprises 13 residues. CDR3 amino acids: CASSRGTGNTIYF. In nucleotides, the CDR3 is TGTGCCAGCAGCAGGGGAACAGGAAACACCATATATTTT.

A remark on this clonotype: A much larger clonotype is one base distant, so this may be a read error. The chain carries TRBV27 and TRBJ2-1; 11 bases map to TRBD1. The CDR3 has 16 residues. Looked up from germline, CDR1 is MNHEY and CDR2 is SMNVEV (reference sequence). DNA of the CDR3: TGTGCCAGCAGCCCGCCTGGACAGGGGGCCTACATTGAGCAGTTCTTC. It yields the protein CASSPPGQGAYIEQFF.

The rearrangement uses TRBV9 and TRBJ2-3; D is tentatively TRBD1 or TRBD2 (5 bases each). The V end was cut by 7 bases, the J end by 1 base, with 19 bases between. The CDR3 spans 16 residues. CDR1 is SGDLS, CDR2 YYNGEE, per germline. Here the CDR3 DNA reads TGTGCCAGCGGCAGGAGAACCGGGGACGGCACAGATACGCAGTATTTT. Translated: CASGRRTGDGTDTQYF.

This clonotype was found many times. This chain links TRBV29-1 with TRBJ1-1, with a weak D call TRBD1 (6 bases). This CDR3 is 13 amino acids long. V was trimmed by 3 bases and J by 7 bases, leaving 15 bases between them. CDR1 is SQVTM and CDR2 is ANQGSEA in the germline V gene. CDR3 nucleotides: TGCAGCGTTGACCCCGGGGGGCAGGGTGAAGCTTTCTTT. It is translated as CSVDPGGQGEAFF.

There are many counts of this clonotype. The chain joins TRBV3-1 to TRBJ2-5; 8 nucleotides align to TRBD1. Germline CDR1 and CDR2: LGHDT and YNNKEL (reference sequence). V was pared by 0 bases and J by 4 bases, with 4 bases of the junction left unmatched. This CDR3 contains 15 residues. CDR3 coding DNA: TGTGCCAGCAGCCAAGACAGGGGGCTCGGAGAGACCCAGTACTTC. Translation gives CASSQDRGLGETQYF.

This clonotype occurred many times. The V and J genes are TRBV28 and TRBJ1-6; no firm D call. CDR1 and CDR2 from the germline V gene are MDHEN and SYDVKM. V dropped 3 bases and J dropped 9 bases, with 15 bases sitting between them. This CDR3 has 15 residues. The CDR3, as DNA: TGTGCCAGCAGTTTGGTTAGGGCCGGGAGTTCACCCCTCCACTTT. It specifies CASSLVRAGSSPLHF.

This clonotype appeared many times. In DNA, the CDR3 is TGTGCCAGCAGCTTCTCGTCCTCAGGGGCCAACGTCCTGACTTTC. Translation gives CASSFSSSGANVLTF. The chain uses TRBV7-8 and TRBJ2-6; no definite D call. Trimming shortened V by 3 bases and J by 4 bases, and 10 bases separated the two germline ends. The CDR3 is made up of 15 amino acids. Germline CDR1 SGHVS, CDR2 FQNEAQ.

As concerns this clonotype: One junction end disagrees with the germline gene, perhaps due to a read error. The V and J genes are TRBV28 and TRBJ2-7; D gene uncertain. This CDR3 has 11 amino acids. Germline CDR1 is MDHEN and CDR2 is SYDVKM. The CDR3 bases are TGTGCCTGCAGTTTAGTCTACGAGCAGTACTTC. Its translation: CACSLVYEQYF.

This clonotype was counted many times. The V and J genes are TRBV7-6 and TRBJ2-3; 8 nucleotides match TRBD2. Germline values: CDR1 SGHVS, CDR2 FNYEAQ. Trimming cost V 5 bases and J 3 bases; bases outside gene matches: 7. This CDR3 comprises 15 residues. CDR3 nucleotide sequence: TGTGCCAGCAGCCCTCCGGGACTAGGAACAGATACGCAGTATTTT. Its translation is CASSPPGLGTDTQYF. Full variable domain (remainder filled in from reference TRBV7-6 and TRBJ2-3): GAGVSQSPRYKVTKRGQDVALRCDPISGHVSLYWYRQALGQGPEFLTYFNYEAQQDKSGLPNDRFSAERPEGSISTLTIQRTEQRDSAMYRCASSPPGLGTDTQYFGPGTRLTVL.